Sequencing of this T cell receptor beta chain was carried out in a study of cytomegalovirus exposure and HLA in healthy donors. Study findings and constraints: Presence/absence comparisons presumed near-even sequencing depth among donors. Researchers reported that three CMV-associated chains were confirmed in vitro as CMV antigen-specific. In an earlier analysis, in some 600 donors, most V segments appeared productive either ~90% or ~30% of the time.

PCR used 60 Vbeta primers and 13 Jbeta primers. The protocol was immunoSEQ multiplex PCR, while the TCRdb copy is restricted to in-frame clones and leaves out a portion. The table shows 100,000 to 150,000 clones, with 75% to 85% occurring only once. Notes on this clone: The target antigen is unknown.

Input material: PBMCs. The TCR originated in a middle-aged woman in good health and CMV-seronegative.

CDR3 in DNA: TGCGCCAGCAGCCAGGGACAACCTTCCGGGGAGCTGTTTTTT. Translation: CASSQGQPSGELFF. This chain links TRBV5-1 with TRBJ2-2, with a tentative D call TRBD1 (6 bases). V lost 4 bases to trimming and J lost 6 bases, with 13 bases between them. The CDR3 contains 14 residues. Germline assignment: CDR1 SGHRS and CDR2 YFSETQ.